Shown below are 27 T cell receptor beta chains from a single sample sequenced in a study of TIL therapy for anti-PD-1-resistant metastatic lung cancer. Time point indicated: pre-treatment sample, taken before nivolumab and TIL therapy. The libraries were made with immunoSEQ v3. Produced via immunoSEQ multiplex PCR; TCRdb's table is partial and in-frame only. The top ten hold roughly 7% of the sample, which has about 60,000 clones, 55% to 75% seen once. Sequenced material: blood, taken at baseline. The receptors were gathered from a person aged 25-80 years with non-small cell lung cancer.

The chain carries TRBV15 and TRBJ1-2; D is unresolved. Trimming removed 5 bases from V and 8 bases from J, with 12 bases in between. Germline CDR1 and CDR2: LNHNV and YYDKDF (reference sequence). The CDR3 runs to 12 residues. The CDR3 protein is CATSGVRRGYTF. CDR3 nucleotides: TGTGCCACCAGCGGCGTCCGGCGGGGCTACACCTTC.

The DNA for the CDR3 is TGTGCCAGCAGCTTACGTTTCGCAGCAACTAATGAAAAACTGTTTTTT. Translation gives CASSLRFAATNEKLFF. The chain employs TRBV5-5 and TRBJ1-4; D is unclear. This CDR3 has 16 residues. Trimming took 2 bases from V and 0 from J, leaving 11 bases between them. CDR1 is SGHKS and CDR2 is YYEKEE in the germline V gene (reference sequence).

In DNA form, the CDR3 reads TGTGCCAGCAGCTTTCAGGGCAGTAGCAATCAGCCCCAGCATTTT. Its translation: CASSFQGSSNQPQHF. The chain couples TRBV7-8 to TRBJ1-5; D possibly corresponds to TRBD1 (5 bases). This CDR3 comprises 15 residues. Germline CDR1 reads SGHVS; CDR2 reads FQNEAQ. Trimming left V 3 bases short and J 0 bases short, with 9 bases between.

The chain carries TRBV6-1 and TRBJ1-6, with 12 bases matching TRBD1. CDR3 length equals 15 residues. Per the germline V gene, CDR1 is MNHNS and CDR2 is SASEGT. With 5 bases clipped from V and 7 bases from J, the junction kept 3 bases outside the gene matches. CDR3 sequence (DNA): TGTGCCAGCAGTCGGGACAGGGGGCCGAATTCACCCCTCCACTTT. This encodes CASSRDRGPNSPLHF.

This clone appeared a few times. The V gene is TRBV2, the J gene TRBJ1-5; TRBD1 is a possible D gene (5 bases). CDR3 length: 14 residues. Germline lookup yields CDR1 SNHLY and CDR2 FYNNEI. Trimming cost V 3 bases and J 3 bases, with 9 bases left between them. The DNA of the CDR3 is TGTGCCAGCAGTGAGACAGAAGACAATCAGCCCCAGCATTTT. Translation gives CASSETEDNQPQHF.

The DNA of the CDR3 is TGTGCCACTCAGGGGGGGTATAGCAATCAGCCCCAGCATTTT. As protein: CATQGGYSNQPQHF. The chain links TRBV7-8 to TRBJ1-5; 7 positions match TRBD1. V lost 10 bases, J lost 0 bases, and 6 bases stayed unmatched. Germline loops: CDR1 SGHVS, CDR2 FQNEAQ. This CDR3 has 14 amino acids.

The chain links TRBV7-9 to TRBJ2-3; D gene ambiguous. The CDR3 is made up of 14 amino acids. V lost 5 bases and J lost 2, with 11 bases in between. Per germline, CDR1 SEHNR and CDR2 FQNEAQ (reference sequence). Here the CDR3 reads CASSPSYTTDTQYF. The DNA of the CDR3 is TGTGCCAGCAGCCCAAGTTACACCACAGATACGCAGTATTTT.

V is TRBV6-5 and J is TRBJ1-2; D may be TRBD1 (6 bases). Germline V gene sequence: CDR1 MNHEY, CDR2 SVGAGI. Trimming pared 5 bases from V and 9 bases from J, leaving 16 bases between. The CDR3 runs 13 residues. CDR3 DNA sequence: TGTGCCAGCAGTCCACGGCAGGGGAGGAGCTACACCTTC. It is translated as CASSPRQGRSYTF.

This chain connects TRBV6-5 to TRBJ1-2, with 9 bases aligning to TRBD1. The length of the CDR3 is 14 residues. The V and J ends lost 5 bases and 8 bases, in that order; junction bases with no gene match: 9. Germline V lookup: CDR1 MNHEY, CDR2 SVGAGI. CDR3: CASSGRDRAFGYTF. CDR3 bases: TGTGCCAGCAGTGGCCGGGACAGGGCGTTCGGCTACACCTTC.

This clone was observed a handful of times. The CDR3 region is CASSVKGQGFNNEQFF. For the CDR3, the DNA is TGTGCCAGTAGTGTGAAGGGACAGGGCTTTAACAATGAGCAGTTCTTC. The V and J genes are TRBV19 and TRBJ2-1, with 9 bases fitting TRBD1. V shed 5 bases and J 5 bases; nucleotides not matched to a gene: 10. Per germline, CDR1 LNHDA and CDR2 SQIVND (reference sequence). This CDR3 has 16 residues. Full variable domain (outside the CDR3, taken from reference TRBV19 and TRBJ2-1): DGGITQSPKYLFRKEGQNVTLSCEQNLNHDAMYWYRQDPGQGLRLIYYSQIVNDFQKGDIAEGYSVSREKKESFPLTVTSAQKNPTAFYLCASSVKGQGFNNEQFFGPGTRLTVL.

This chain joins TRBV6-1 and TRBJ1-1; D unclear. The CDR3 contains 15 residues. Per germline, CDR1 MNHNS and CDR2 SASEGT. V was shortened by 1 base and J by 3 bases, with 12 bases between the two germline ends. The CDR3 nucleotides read TGTGCCAGCAGTGAAGACGTTTTGTGGGACACTGAAGCTTTCTTT. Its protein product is CASSEDVLWDTEAFF.

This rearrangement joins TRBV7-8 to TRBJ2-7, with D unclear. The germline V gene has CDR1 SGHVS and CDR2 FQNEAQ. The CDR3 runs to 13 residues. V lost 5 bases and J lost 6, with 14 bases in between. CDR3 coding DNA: TGTGCCAGCAGCGTAGACCTCCCTGGCGAGCAGTACTTC. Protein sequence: CASSVDLPGEQYF.

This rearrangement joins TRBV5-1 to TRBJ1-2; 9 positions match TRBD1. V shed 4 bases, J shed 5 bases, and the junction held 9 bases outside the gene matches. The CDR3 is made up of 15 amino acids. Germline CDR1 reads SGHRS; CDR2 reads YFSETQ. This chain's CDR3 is CASSGTPGTGYGYTF. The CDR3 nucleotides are TGCGCCAGCAGCGGAACCCCCGGGACAGGGTATGGCTACACCTTC.

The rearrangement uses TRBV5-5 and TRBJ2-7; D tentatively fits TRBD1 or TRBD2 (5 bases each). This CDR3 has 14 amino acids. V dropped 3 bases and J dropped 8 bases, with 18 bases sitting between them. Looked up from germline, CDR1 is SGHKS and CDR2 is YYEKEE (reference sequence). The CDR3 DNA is TGTGCCAGCAGCTCACCGGGGCCCGTCTTGAAGCAGTACTTC. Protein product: CASSSPGPVLKQYF.

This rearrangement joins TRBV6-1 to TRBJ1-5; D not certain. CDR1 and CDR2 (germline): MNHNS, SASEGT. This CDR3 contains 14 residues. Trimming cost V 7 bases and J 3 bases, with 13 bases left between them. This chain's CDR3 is CASMGGAFNQPQHF. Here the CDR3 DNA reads TGTGCCAGCATGGGCGGAGCATTCAATCAGCCCCAGCATTTT.

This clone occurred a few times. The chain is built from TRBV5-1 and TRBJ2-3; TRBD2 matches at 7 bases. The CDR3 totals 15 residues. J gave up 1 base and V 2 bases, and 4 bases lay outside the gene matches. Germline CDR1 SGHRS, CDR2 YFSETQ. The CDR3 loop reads CASSFAGEGTDTQYF. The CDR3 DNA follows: TGCGCCAGCAGCTTCGCGGGGGAGGGCACAGATACGCAGTATTTT.

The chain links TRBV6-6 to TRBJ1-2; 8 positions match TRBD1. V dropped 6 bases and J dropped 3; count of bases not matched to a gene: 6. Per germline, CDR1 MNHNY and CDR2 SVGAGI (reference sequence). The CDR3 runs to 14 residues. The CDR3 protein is CASSATGEDYGYTF. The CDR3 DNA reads TGTGCCAGCAGCGCGACAGGGGAGGACTATGGCTACACCTTC.

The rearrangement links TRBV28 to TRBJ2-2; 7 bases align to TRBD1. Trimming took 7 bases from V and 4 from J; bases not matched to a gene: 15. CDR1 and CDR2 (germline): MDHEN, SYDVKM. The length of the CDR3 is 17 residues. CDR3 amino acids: CASILGKGTVSTGELFF. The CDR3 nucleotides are TGTGCCAGCATCCTCGGGAAAGGGACAGTCAGCACCGGGGAGCTGTTTTTT.

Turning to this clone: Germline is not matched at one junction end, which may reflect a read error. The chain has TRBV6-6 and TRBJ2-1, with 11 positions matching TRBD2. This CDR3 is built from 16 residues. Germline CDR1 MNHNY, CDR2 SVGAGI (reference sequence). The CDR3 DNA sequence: TGTGCCAGCAGTACTACGCTTTGGCTAGCGGGAGGAGGAGGGATCTTC. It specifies CASSTTLWLAGGGGIF.

Here the CDR3 reads CASSLEQGNNLAFF. CDR3 nucleotides: TGTGCCAGCAGCTTAGAACAGGGCAATAATTTGGCTTTCTTT. This chain links TRBV7-8 with TRBJ1-1; TRBD1 is a possible D gene (6 bases). Germline values: CDR1 SGHVS, CDR2 FQNEAQ. V shed 1 base and J shed 11 bases, with 17 bases lying between them. There are 14 residues in the CDR3. Looking up the rest from reference TRBV7-8 and TRBJ1-1 gives the full variable domain: GAGVSQSPRYKVAKRGQDVALRCDPISGHVSLFWYQQALGQGPEFLTYFQNEAQLDKSGLPSDRFFAERPEGSVSTLKIQRTQQEDSAVYLCASSLEQGNNLAFFGQGTRLTVV.

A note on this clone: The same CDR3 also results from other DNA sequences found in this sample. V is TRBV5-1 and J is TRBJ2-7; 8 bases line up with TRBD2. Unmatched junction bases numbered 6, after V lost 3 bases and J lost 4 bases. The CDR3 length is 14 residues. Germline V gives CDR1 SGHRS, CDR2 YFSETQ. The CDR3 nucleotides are TGCGCCAGCAGCTCCAGCGGGAGTAGTTACGAGCAGTACTTC. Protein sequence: CASSSSGSSYEQYF.

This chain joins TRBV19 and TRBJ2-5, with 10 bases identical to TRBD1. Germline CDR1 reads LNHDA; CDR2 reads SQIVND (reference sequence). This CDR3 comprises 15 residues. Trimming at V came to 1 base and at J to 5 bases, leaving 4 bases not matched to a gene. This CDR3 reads CASSIVGTGDETQYF. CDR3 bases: TGTGCCAGTAGTATAGTAGGGACAGGGGACGAGACCCAGTACTTC.

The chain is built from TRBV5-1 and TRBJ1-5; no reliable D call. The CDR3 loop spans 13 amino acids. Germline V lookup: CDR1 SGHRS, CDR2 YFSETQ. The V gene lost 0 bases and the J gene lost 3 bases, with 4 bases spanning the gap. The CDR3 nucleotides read TGCGCCAGCAGCTTGGGGCTCAATCAGCCCCAGCATTTT. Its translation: CASSLGLNQPQHF.

CDR3 sequence (DNA): TGCGCCAGCAGCTTGGCGCTAGGATCAACAGATACGCAGTATTTT. Translation gives CASSLALGSTDTQYF. The rearrangement joins TRBV5-1 to TRBJ2-3, with D unclear. V shed 0 bases and J shed 3 bases, with 11 bases lying between them. CDR1 and CDR2 (germline): SGHRS, YFSETQ. The CDR3 is made up of 15 amino acids. The variable domain in full, with the rest retrieved from reference TRBV5-1 and TRBJ2-3, is KAGVTQTPRYLIKTRGQQVTLSCSPISGHRSVSWYQQTPGQGLQFLFEYFSETQRNKGNFPGRFSGRQFSNSRSEMNVSTLELGDSALYLCASSLALGSTDTQYFGPGTRLTVL.

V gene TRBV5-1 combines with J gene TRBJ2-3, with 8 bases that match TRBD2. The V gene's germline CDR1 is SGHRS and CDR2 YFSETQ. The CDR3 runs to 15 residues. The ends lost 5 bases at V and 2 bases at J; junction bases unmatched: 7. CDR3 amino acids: CASSHERGYTDTQYF. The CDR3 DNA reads TGCGCCAGCAGTCATGAGCGGGGGTACACAGATACGCAGTATTTT.

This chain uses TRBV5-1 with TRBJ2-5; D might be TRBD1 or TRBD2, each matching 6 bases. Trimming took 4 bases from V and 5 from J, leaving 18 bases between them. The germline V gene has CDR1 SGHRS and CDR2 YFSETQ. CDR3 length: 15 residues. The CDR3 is CASSPDRRRAETQYF. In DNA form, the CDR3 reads TGCGCCAGCAGCCCGGACAGACGGAGGGCCGAGACCCAGTACTTC.

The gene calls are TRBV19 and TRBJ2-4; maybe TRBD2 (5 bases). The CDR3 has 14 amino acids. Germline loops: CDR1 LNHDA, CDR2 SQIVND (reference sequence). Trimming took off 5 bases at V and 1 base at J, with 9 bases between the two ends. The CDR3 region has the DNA TGTGCCAGTAGTCGGGATGGGGCCAAAAACATTCAGTACTTC. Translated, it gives CASSRDGAKNIQYF.